The entry below describes one TCR beta chain. Its matching antigen is unknown. Each donor gave approximately 9.5 milliliters of peripheral blood. This record belongs to a study of blood T cells in healthy people across ages. Using a J-beta primer mix together with a sample-barcoded 5' primer, a second PCR was run for about 7 to 12 cycles. A 12-random-nucleotide template-switch adaptor tagged each cDNA molecule. TCRdb ran MiXCR on the 5' RACE reads and lists one entry per CDR3 protein. The top ten hold about two fifths of the sample, which has more than 650,000 distinct CDR3 sequences, 40% to 65% seen once. Unmatched junction bases numbered 5, after V lost 0 bases and J lost 4 bases. The CDR3 sequence is 15 residues long. Germline V gene data show CDR1 as SGHRS and CDR2 as YFSETQ. Overall study results and limits: Age advanced and TCR beta diversity per million T cells fell, roughly linearly.

The receptor comes from a man older than 75 in good health. The chain combines TRBV5-1 with TRBJ2-5; the match to TRBD2 covers 8 bases. The specimen sequenced was blood. Written as DNA, the CDR3 is TGCGCCAGCAGCTTGGTCCCTAGCGGGCCAGAGACCCAGTACTTC. It translates to CASSLVPSGPETQYF.